This T cell receptor beta chain emerged from a study of CD8+ T cells in alopecia areata. Study summary: Administration of oral tofacitinib to treated patients was at 5 to 10 mg twice daily.

cDNA serving as the sequencing template came from extracted, reverse transcribed RNA. Clones were read by immunoSEQ multiplex PCR, and TCRdb kept only the in-frame ones, dropping some. The sample has some 200,000 clones, around two fifths seen once. Sample treatment: oral pan-JAK inhibitor, 5-10 mg twice daily. The length of the CDR3 is 9 residues. Germline V lookup: CDR1 DFQATT, CDR2 SNEGSKA (reference sequence). Trimming removed 5 bases at V and 7 bases at J, with 5 bases between. The sequencing here drew on CD4+ T cells sorted from blood, taken at roughly week 36, from a patient treated with tofacitinib. The V call is TRBV20-1, the J call TRBJ1-2; no definite D call. The origin of this receptor is a human donor with alopecia areata. The DNA of the CDR3 is TGCAGTGCTCCCCGTGGCTACACCTTC. Translated: CSAPRGYTF.